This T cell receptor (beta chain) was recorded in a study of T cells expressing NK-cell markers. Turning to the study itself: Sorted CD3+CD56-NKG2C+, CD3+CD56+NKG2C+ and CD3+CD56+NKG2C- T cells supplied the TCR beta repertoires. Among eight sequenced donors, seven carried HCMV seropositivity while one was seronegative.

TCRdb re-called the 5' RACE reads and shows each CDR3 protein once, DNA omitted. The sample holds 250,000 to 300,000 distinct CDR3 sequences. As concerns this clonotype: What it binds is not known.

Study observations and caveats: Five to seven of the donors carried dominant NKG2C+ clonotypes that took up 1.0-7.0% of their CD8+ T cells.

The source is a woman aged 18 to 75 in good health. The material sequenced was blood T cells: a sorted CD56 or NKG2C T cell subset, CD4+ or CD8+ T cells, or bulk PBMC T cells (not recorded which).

The CDR3: CASGTSSYEQYF. This rearrangement joins TRBV28 to TRBJ2-7; TCRdb returns TRBD2, unconfirmable since there is no DNA. This CDR3 is 12 amino acids long. Germline V gives CDR1 MDHEN, CDR2 SYDVKM.